What follows are 20 T cell receptor beta chains derived from one specimen sequenced in a study of T cells in narcolepsy (dated by TCRdb to 2016 to 2019). Library generation was performed with the immunoSEQ multiplex PCR assay. TCRdb obtained this table from immuneACCESS and retained in-frame rearrangements with V and J assigned. These tables miss some clones; where compared with another copy, unresolved V genes account for less than half of the shortfall, and the remainder is unexplained. The sample contains 20,000 to 30,000 clones, about four fifths of them found a single time. In total, the top ten clones hold 0.7% to 0.75% of the sample. The sequenced sample was CD45RA- memory CD4+ T cells from PBMCs. Read against the paper, the sample's cell subset or site label means: memory T cells sorted ex vivo from peripheral blood. These receptors were obtained from a human donor with narcolepsy.

The chain is built from TRBV11-3 and TRBJ2-1, with TRBD1 matching over 12 bases. Germline assignment: CDR1 SGHNT and CDR2 YENEEA. This CDR3 contains 15 residues. The trim removed 3 bases at V and 10 bases at J, leaving 7 bases unmatched. The chain's CDR3 is CASSLGQGAGREQFF. The CDR3, as DNA: TGTGCCAGCAGCTTGGGACAGGGGGCGGGTAGGGAGCAGTTCTTC.

The J gene is TRBJ2-3, the V gene TRBV11-3; D is uncertain. Deletions cut 4 bases from V and 2 bases from J, with 4 bases between. CDR3 length equals 12 residues. The V gene's germline CDR1 is SGHNT and CDR2 YENEEA. The CDR3 DNA follows: TGTGCCAGCAGCTCGAACACAGATACGCAGTATTTT. It specifies CASSSNTDTQYF.

This chain links TRBV27 with TRBJ1-5; 10 nucleotides align to TRBD1. V shed 5 bases, J shed 3 bases, and the junction held 4 bases outside the gene matches. The CDR3 consists of 15 residues. Germline V gene data show CDR1 as MNHEY and CDR2 as SMNVEV (reference sequence). The CDR3 nucleotides are TGTGCCAGCAGTGCGGGACAGGGGAACAATCAGCCCCAGCATTTT. Translating it yields CASSAGQGNNQPQHF.

In this sample, this clone turned up once. The V call is TRBV27, the J call TRBJ2-7, with D tentatively TRBD1 (6 bases). The CDR3 loop spans 16 amino acids. V lost 3 bases, J lost 6 bases, and 21 bases lay in between. Germline V gene lookup returns CDR1 MNHEY and CDR2 SMNVEV (reference sequence). In nucleotides, the CDR3 is TGTGCCAGCAGTTTGGGGGCAGAACCCATTCTACGCGAGCAGTACTTC. This sequence encodes CASSLGAEPILREQYF.

A note on this clone: This sample includes further DNA sequences coding for the same CDR3. V and J are TRBV29-1 and TRBJ2-7, with D possibly TRBD1 on 8 matching bases. The germline CDR1 and CDR2 sequences are SQVTM and ANQGSEA. V lost 3 bases and J 7 bases, leaving 28 bases between the germline ends. The CDR3 contains 17 residues. CDR3 sequence (DNA): TGCAGCGTTGATTACTACAGGGGGGGGTTGAAGGGAGGGGAGCAGTACTTC. Residues: CSVDYYRGGLKGGEQYF.

V is TRBV29-1 and J is TRBJ2-1; possible D gene TRBD2, 7 bases. V lost 2 bases to trimming and J lost 6 bases, with 17 bases between them. The CDR3 is 15 amino acids. From germline, CDR1 is SQVTM and CDR2 ANQGSEA. In nucleotides, the CDR3 is TGCAGCGTTGAACGAGGGGGGGCCGGAGGCAATGAGCAGTTCTTC. This gives the protein CSVERGGAGGNEQFF.

The V gene is TRBV6-4, the J gene TRBJ1-2; 8 bases match TRBD1. The CDR3 totals 13 residues. The J segment lost 11 bases and the V segment lost 3 bases, leaving 8 bases of the junction unmatched. From germline, CDR1 is MRHNA and CDR2 SNTAGT. CDR3 sequence (DNA): TGTGCCAGCAGTGAACAGGGGGGAAAAGGTTACACCTTC. Its protein product is CASSEQGGKGYTF.

In regard to this clone: Germline and junction disagree at one end, which may indicate a read error. CDR3: CALGGRGVPEF. CDR3 nucleotide sequence: TGTGCCTTGGGGGGGAGGGGAGTGCCGGAATTC. The chain links TRBV30 to TRBJ2-7; 7 bases line up with TRBD2. Germline-derived CDR1 and CDR2 are GTSNPN and SVGIG (reference sequence). The CDR3 sequence is 11 residues long. The full variable domain, rest sourced from reference TRBV30 and TRBJ2-7, is SQTIHQWPATLVQPVGSPLSLECTVEGTSNPNLYWYRQAAGRGLQLLFYSVGIGQISSEVPQNLSASRPQDRQFILSSKKLLLSDSGFYLCALGGRGVPEFGPGTRLTVT.

The chain joins TRBV10-1 to TRBJ2-2; 13 bases match TRBD2. The CDR3 spans 15 residues. The junction had 4 bases not matched to a gene; V was cut back by 5 bases and J by 7 bases. The germline V gene has CDR1 WNHNN and CDR2 SYGVQD (reference sequence). The CDR3 loop reads CASSPRTSGSGELFF. The CDR3 region has the DNA TGCGCCAGCAGTCCCAGGACTAGCGGGAGCGGGGAGCTGTTTTTT.

The chain employs TRBV2 and TRBJ2-4; D assignment may be TRBD1 or TRBD2 (5 bases each). Trimming took off 2 bases at V and 6 bases at J, with 11 bases between the two ends. The CDR3 totals 14 residues. Germline V gives CDR1 SNHLY, CDR2 FYNNEI. As DNA, the CDR3 is TGTGCCAGCAGTGAAAGGGACCTCGGAAACATTCAGTACTTC. Translation: CASSERDLGNIQYF.

This clone was seen only a few times. The chain couples TRBV4-3 to TRBJ2-2; 8 bases are a match to TRBD1. The CDR3 sequence is 16 residues long. CDR1 and CDR2 from the germline V gene are LGHNA and YSLEER. V shed 1 base and J 6 bases; nucleotides not matched to a gene: 7. As DNA, the CDR3 is TGCGCCAGCAGCCAAGGGACAGGGAGGTGGGCCGGGGAGCTGTTTTTT. Protein product: CASSQGTGRWAGELFF.

The genes are TRBV20-1 and TRBJ1-5; D gene unclear. The CDR3 spans 11 residues. Trimming cost V 6 bases and J 7 bases, with 10 bases left between them. The germline V gene encodes CDR1 DFQATT and CDR2 SNEGSKA (reference sequence). The CDR3 region has the DNA TGCAGTGCCCGAGCGGGCCAGCCCCAGCATTTT. Residues: CSARAGQPQHF.

V usage is TRBV4-1 and J usage is TRBJ2-7; tentatively, D is TRBD2 (5 bases). V was pared by 3 bases and J by 3 bases, with 6 bases between. CDR1 MGHRA and CDR2 YSYEKL come from the germline V gene. There are 12 residues in the CDR3. CDR3 nucleotides: TGCGCCAGCAGCCAGGGGAGCTACGAGCAGTACTTC. Its translation is CASSQGSYEQYF.

The chain carries TRBV28 and TRBJ2-7; either TRBD1 or TRBD2 may fit D (5 bases each). V dropped 6 bases and J dropped 12 bases, with 21 bases sitting between them. CDR3 length: 13 residues. Germline CDR1 reads MDHEN; CDR2 reads SYDVKM. As DNA, the CDR3 is TGTGCCAGCAGATCCGGGACGGACTCCTTTCGGTACTTC. It specifies CASRSGTDSFRYF.

In this sample, this clone is medium-sized. The chain joins TRBV28 to TRBJ1-4; 7 bases line up with TRBD1. Germline CDR1 is MDHEN and CDR2 is SYDVKM. The CDR3 has 14 amino acids. With 10 bases clipped from V and 3 bases from J, the junction kept 8 bases outside the gene matches. CDR3 in amino acids: CATQSGGANEKLFF. The CDR3 region has the DNA TGTGCCACCCAATCAGGGGGGGCTAATGAAAAACTGTTTTTT.

V usage is TRBV5-1 and J usage is TRBJ1-5; D is unclear. The CDR3 consists of 13 residues. The germline V and J ends were trimmed by 4 bases and 9 bases, with 14 bases remaining between them. The germline V gene has CDR1 SGHRS and CDR2 YFSETQ. CDR3 region: CASSPAPAGPQHF. DNA for the CDR3: TGCGCCAGCAGCCCAGCTCCCGCGGGGCCCCAGCATTTT. Supplemented by reference TRBV5-1 and TRBJ1-5, the full variable domain reads KAGVTQTPRYLIKTRGQQVTLSCSPISGHRSVSWYQQTPGQGLQFLFEYFSETQRNKGNFPGRFSGRQFSNSRSEMNVSTLELGDSALYLCASSPAPAGPQHFGDGTRLSIL.

The chain combines TRBV29-1 with TRBJ2-3, with TRBD2 matching over 7 bases. The V gene end was trimmed by 4 bases and the J gene end by 3 bases; junction bases not matched to a gene: 7. Germline CDR1 is SQVTM and CDR2 is ANQGSEA. This CDR3 is built from 14 residues. The CDR3 region has the DNA TGCAGCGTTGGGGGGGGAGTTGGGACAGATACGCAGTATTTT. Translating it yields CSVGGGVGTDTQYF.

J is TRBJ2-5 and V is TRBV6-6; 10 positions agree with TRBD2. The CDR3 totals 14 residues. V lost 7 bases to trimming and J lost 5 bases; unmatched junction nucleotides: 7. The V gene's germline CDR1 is MNHNY and CDR2 SVGAGI (reference sequence). CDR3 region: CASNHLAGEETQYF. The CDR3 DNA reads TGTGCCAGCAACCACCTAGCGGGAGAGGAGACCCAGTACTTC.

The chain joins TRBV18 to TRBJ1-1, with D possibly TRBD1 on 6 matching bases. Germline V gene data show CDR1 as KGHSH and CDR2 as LQKENI. Trimming removed 6 bases from V and 1 base from J, with 9 bases in between. CDR3 length: 13 amino acids. This chain's CDR3 is CASSVQGNTEAFF. The CDR3 DNA sequence: TGTGCCAGCTCTGTACAGGGGAACACTGAAGCTTTCTTT. Filled out from reference TRBV18 and TRBJ1-1, the complete variable domain reads NAGVMQNPRHLVRRRGQEARLRCSPMKGHSHVYWYRQLPEEGLKFMVYLQKENIIDESGMPKERFSAEFPKEGPSILRIQQVVRGDSAAYFCASSVQGNTEAFFGQGTRLTVV.

The rearrangement links TRBV15 to TRBJ1-5; D unclear. CDR3 length: 12 amino acids. Per germline, CDR1 LNHNV and CDR2 YYDKDF (reference sequence). Trimming removed 3 bases at V and 9 bases at J, with 9 bases between. CDR3 loop: CATSRAAGPQHF. In DNA, the CDR3 is TGTGCCACCAGCAGGGCCGCGGGGCCCCAGCATTTT.